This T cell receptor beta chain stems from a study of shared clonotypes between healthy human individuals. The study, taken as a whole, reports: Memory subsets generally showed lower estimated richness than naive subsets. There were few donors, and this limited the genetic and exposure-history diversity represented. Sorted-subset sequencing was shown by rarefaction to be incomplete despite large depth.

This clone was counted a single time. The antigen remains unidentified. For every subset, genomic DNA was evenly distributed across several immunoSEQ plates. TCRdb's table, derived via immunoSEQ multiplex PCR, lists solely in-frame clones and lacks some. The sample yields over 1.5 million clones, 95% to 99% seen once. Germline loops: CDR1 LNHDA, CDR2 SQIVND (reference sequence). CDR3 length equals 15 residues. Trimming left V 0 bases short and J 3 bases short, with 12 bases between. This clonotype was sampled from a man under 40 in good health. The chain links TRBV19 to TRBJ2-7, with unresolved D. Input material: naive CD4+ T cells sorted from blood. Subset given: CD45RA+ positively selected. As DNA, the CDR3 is TGTGCCAGTAGTATAGATCTCTCCTTGGGCTACGAGCAGTACTTC. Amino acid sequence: CASSIDLSLGYEQYF.